A selection of T cell receptor beta chains follows, all from one sample in a study of technical replicates of blood from a handful of donors. The method was immunoSEQ multiplex PCR; TCRdb's version includes in-frame clones alone and lacks a portion of them. The sample lists more than 65,000 clones; 95% were seen once. The sample was T cells isolated from PBMCs. The receptors originated from a human donor in good health. CDR3s include the opening cysteine and the closing phenylalanine or tryptophan.

TRBV29-1	TRBJ2-1	CSVEEVRGMVNEQFF
TRBV5-4	TRBJ2-2	CASSLAGASGRAVGELFF
TRBV6-6	TRBJ2-3	CASSLTGSADTQYF
TRBV2	TRBJ2-7	CASRLAGGYEQYF
TRBV30	TRBJ2-1	CAWSVRGGPQYNEQFF
TRBV6-1	TRBJ2-7	CASSEAATSAYEQYF
TRBV20-1	TRBJ1-3	CSAPFRNTIYF
TRBV10-1	TRBJ2-7	CASSQQGQGEQYF
TRBV29-1	TRBJ2-7	CSVWTGQLTYEQYF
TRBV9	TRBJ1-3	CASSVAGGDLLSGNTIYF
TRBV4-2	TRBJ1-4	CASSQDQGLANEKLFF
TRBV7-9	TRBJ2-2	CASSLSGNTGELFF
TRBV29-1	TRBJ2-3	CSVASDTQYF
TRBV7-8	TRBJ2-1	CASEGGLAEQFF
TRBV7-9	TRBJ2-3	CASRPRGRGYIDTQYF
TRBV4-1	TRBJ2-7	CASSRSSGLEQYF
TRBV19	TRBJ2-7	CASSIQKRGEQYF
TRBV7-9	TRBJ1-1	CASSEGRGTEAFF
TRBV7-8	TRBJ2-7	CASSFLAGGGRQYF
TRBV11-3	TRBJ2-7	CASSLEGQGGSYEQYF
TRBV19	TRBJ2-1	CASSTGQGKQFF
TRBV19	TRBJ2-7	CASAARWEQYF
TRBV30	TRBJ2-1	CAWSPYRGLNEQFF
TRBV4-2	TRBJ2-1	CASSQETSADYNEQFF
TRBV7-9	TRBJ2-7	CASSPGFWREGSDEQYF
TRBV27	TRBJ1-1	CASGQGAPNTEAFF
TRBV10-1	TRBJ2-7	CASSPGTSPEYEQYF
TRBV5-1	TRBJ2-5	CASSLSPGSGLQETQYF
TRBV2	TRBJ2-1	CASSDWLAGGPTIYNEQFF
TRBV19	TRBJ2-7	CASSTRRTGYEQYF
TRBV10-3	TRBJ2-1	CAIRLAGESAEQFF
TRBV29-1	TRBJ2-3	CSVLKGTRSTDTQYF
TRBV10-3	TRBJ2-7	CAISDINSHEQYF
TRBV7-7	TRBJ2-3	CAVEKLADTQYF
TRBV29-1	TRBJ2-5	CSVEDSDWMVVETQYF
TRBV7-3	TRBJ1-1	CASSLEGTMNTEAFF